This T cell receptor (beta chain) was sequenced for a study of blood T cell repertoires in COVID-19. On the study more broadly: There were acute and convalescent COVID-19 samples, and they came from the United States, Italy and Spain. PBMCs, B-cell-depleted T cells, or T cells were the source of the cDNA or gDNA that made up the material.

Per the original methods: Reference gene primer amplification yielded estimated nucleated cell counts. Here immunoSEQ multiplex PCR was the method, and the copy in TCRdb shows in-frame clones only, minus some. D and trimming were read from the DNA, whereas the V and J calls and clone size are those reported in that table. The sample shows fewer than 200,000 clones, about 87% of them seen only once. Germline lookup yields CDR1 LGHDT and CDR2 YNNKEL (reference sequence). V lost 5 bases and J 7 bases, leaving 15 bases between the germline ends. The CDR3 spans 13 residues. This clone showed up many times.

This rearrangement joins TRBV3-1 (or the pseudogene TRBV3-2) to TRBJ2-7, with D perhaps TRBD1 (6 bases). This receptor was identified in an older woman with COVID-19, enrolled during active disease. Sequenced sample: peripheral blood. Here the CDR3 reads CASSTRPQGEQYF. As DNA, the CDR3 is TGTGCCAGCAGCACTAGACCCCAGGGGGAGCAGTACTTC.